This T cell receptor (beta chain) is from a study of T cell repertoires in cytomegalovirus infection (dated by TCRdb to between 2017 and 2020). Concerning the study at large: Donor HLA type was relevant to the analysis, because carriage of CMV infection together with the matching HLA type was indicated by public TCR beta signatures. What the work shows at the level of the full study, not this receptor alone: In both this cohort and an independent 352-donor cohort, the cumulative frequency of public TCR beta family members distinguished carriers of CMV infection plus the relevant HLA type. In the ex vivo response, HLA-C-restricted CMV-specific TCR beta clonotypes were dominant, and in two of eight donors the single most frequent clonotype came from this HLA-C-restricted group.

The sequencer was an Illumina HiSeq 1500. TCRdb reran the public reads through fastp at Q25 and MiXCR, keeping productive beta chains. Each CDR3 protein appears once, grouped with its most common genes and DNA. The table for this sample lists about 450,000 distinct CDR3 sequences; 25% to 40% of them were counted only once. The ten largest clones represent 12% to 15% of the sample. CDR1 SGHAT and CDR2 FQNNGV are derived from the germline V gene. The length of the CDR3 is 13 amino acids, counting both ends. The retained sequence is limited to the CDR3, 39 bases, with the frame set at the first base. V is cut back by 5 bases and J by 12 bases, with 6 bases in the junction unmatched. With respect to this clonotype: The antigen it recognizes is unknown. The final CDR3 position lacks the conserved phenylalanine or tryptophan, pointing to a likely read error.

The clonotype comes from a human donor in good health (CMV status not recorded). Some clones in this sample may be carry-over from other donors' samples. The sequencing input was PBMCs. This receptor chain uses TRBV11-2 and TRBJ1-6; 8 bases in between match TRBD1. The base sequence is TGTGCCAGCAGCGAGGACAGGGTTCAACCCCTCCACTAT. Its translation reads: CASSEDRVQPLHY.